The 24 T cell receptor beta chains reported below all come from one sample, sequenced in a study of brain T cells in children with intractable seizures. The protocol was immunoSEQ multiplex PCR, while the TCRdb copy is restricted to in-frame clones and leaves out a portion. The sample shows several thousand clones, around 70% of them seen only once. Surgery cases with the highest brain T cell transcript signatures were chosen for sequencing. Sequenced here: resected brain tissue, sampled at surgery. These receptors all come from a girl aged 2 to 9 with Rasmussen encephalitis and intractable seizures.

The V call is TRBV12-3 or TRBV12-4, the J call TRBJ1-1; D uncertain. The V end lost 5 bases, the J end lost 8 bases, and 12 bases lay between the germline ends. The CDR3 contains 12 residues. CDR3: CASSLSSREAFF. In DNA, the CDR3 is TGTGCCAGCAGTCTCTCAAGTAGGGAAGCTTTCTTT.

This clone has just a few counts. V gene TRBV6-1 combines with J gene TRBJ1-1, with D possibly being TRBD1 (6 bases). CDR1 and CDR2 from the germline V gene are MNHNS and SASEGT. V gave up 1 base and J gave up 0 bases, with 15 bases separating them. CDR3 length: 17 residues. CDR3: CASSEEVGTPLNTEAFF. CDR3 nucleotide sequence: TGTGCCAGCAGTGAAGAGGTTGGGACACCCCTGAACACTGAAGCTTTCTTT.

The rearrangement uses TRBV5-1 and TRBJ2-1, with 7 bases fitting TRBD1. The V and J ends lost 3 bases and 3 bases, in that order; junction bases with no gene match: 6. Germline CDR1 SGHRS, CDR2 YFSETQ. CDR3 size: 15 residues. The DNA of the CDR3 is TGCGCCAGCAGCTGGAACAGGGGCGACTACAATGAGCAGTTCTTC. Translated, it gives CASSWNRGDYNEQFF.

The rearrangement joins TRBV27 to TRBJ2-5; possibly TRBD1 or TRBD2 for D (5 bases each). This CDR3 has 13 residues. Germline V gene sequence: CDR1 MNHEY, CDR2 SMNVEV (reference sequence). Trimming took 0 bases from V and 7 from J, leaving 9 bases between them. The CDR3 sequence is CASSLSPRGTQYF. CDR3 DNA: TGTGCCAGCAGTTTATCCCCGAGGGGGACCCAGTACTTC.

For the CDR3, the DNA is TGTGCCAACCGCGGGGGTGAAGCTTTCTTT. It yields the protein CANRGGEAFF. The V gene is TRBV19, the J gene TRBJ1-1; D may be TRBD1 (5 bases). The CDR3 loop spans 10 amino acids. V gave up 10 bases and J gave up 7 bases, with 10 bases separating them. The germline V gene has CDR1 LNHDA and CDR2 SQIVND (reference sequence).

Note on this clone: One end of the junction varies from germline; a read error may be responsible. DNA of the CDR3: TGTGCTAGTGCTTTGGCGGTCAGCTCCTACAATGAGCAGTTCTTC. This gives the protein CASALAVSSYNEQFF. The genes are TRBV12-5 and TRBJ2-1, with unresolved D. CDR1 is LGHNT, CDR2 FRNRAP, per germline. The CDR3 is made up of 15 amino acids.

V gene TRBV27 combines with J gene TRBJ2-7; D uncertain. V was clipped by 4 bases and J by 5 bases, with 12 bases between them. This CDR3 contains 13 residues. Germline CDR1 reads MNHEY; CDR2 reads SMNVEV (reference sequence). The CDR3 DNA sequence: TGTGCCAGCAGTTGGGGTAACAGAGACGAGCAGTACTTC. It codes for CASSWGNRDEQYF.

This rearrangement joins TRBV7-9 to TRBJ2-1; the D is unclear. Germline V gene data show CDR1 as SEHNR and CDR2 as FQNEAQ (reference sequence). There are 14 residues in the CDR3. Trimming removed 1 base from V and 4 bases from J, with 8 bases in between. In nucleotides, the CDR3 is TGTGCCAGCAGCTTAGGGGCAAAATACAATGAGCAGTTCTTC. It codes for CASSLGAKYNEQFF. Full variable domain (outside the CDR3, taken from reference TRBV7-9 and TRBJ2-1): DTGVSQNPRHKITKRGQNVTFRCDPISEHNRLYWYRQTLGQGPEFLTYFQNEAQLEKSRLLSDRFSAERPKGSFSTLEIQRTEQGDSAMYLCASSLGAKYNEQFFGPGTRLTVL.

The chain links TRBV9 to TRBJ1-2; D remains ambiguous. The ends were cut back, 0 bases at V and 3 bases at J, with 3 bases in the middle. Germline-derived CDR1 and CDR2 are SGDLS and YYNGEE. The CDR3 contains 12 residues. The CDR3 bases are TGTGCCAGCAGCGTAGACGACTATGGCTACACCTTC. Translated: CASSVDDYGYTF.

The chain joins TRBV19 to TRBJ2-1; 11 nucleotides match TRBD1. Per germline, CDR1 LNHDA and CDR2 SQIVND (reference sequence). V was clipped by 3 bases and J by 8 bases; unmatched bases: 9. This CDR3 region has 16 residues. The CDR3 reads CASSILRTGGEYEQFF. The CDR3 bases are TGTGCCAGTAGTATCCTCCGGACAGGGGGCGAGTATGAGCAGTTCTTC.

V is TRBV7-9 and J is TRBJ1-1, with D maybe TRBD1 (6 bases). The germline CDR1 and CDR2 sequences are SEHNR and FQNEAQ (reference sequence). Trimming took off 0 bases at V and 0 bases at J, with 11 bases between the two ends. The CDR3 runs 16 residues. The DNA for the CDR3 is TGTGCCAGCAGCTTAGCGCGTACAGGGATGAACACTGAAGCTTTCTTT. It specifies CASSLARTGMNTEAFF.

This chain uses TRBV7-9 with TRBJ1-2; 8 bases match TRBD1. This CDR3 is built from 16 residues. V lost 2 bases to trimming and J lost 1 base; unmatched junction nucleotides: 6. Germline V gene sequence: CDR1 SEHNR, CDR2 FQNEAQ (reference sequence). Written as DNA, the CDR3 is TGTGCCAGCAGCTTATCGCGGACAGGGAATAACTATGGCTACACCTTC. It specifies CASSLSRTGNNYGYTF.

By proportion, this clone is large. J is TRBJ2-2 and V is TRBV5-1, with 7 nucleotides matching TRBD2. The length of the CDR3 is 15 residues. Germline V gene lookup returns CDR1 SGHRS and CDR2 YFSETQ. V lost 2 bases to trimming and J lost 3 bases; unmatched junction nucleotides: 4. The CDR3 region has the DNA TGCGCCAGCAGCTTCACTAGCGCTTACACCGGGGAGCTGTTTTTT. This translates into CASSFTSAYTGELFF.

The chain is built from TRBV27 and TRBJ2-7; 8 nucleotides agree with TRBD1. CDR3 length equals 16 residues. With V trimmed by 5 bases and J by 6 bases, 15 bases remained unmatched. Germline V gives CDR1 MNHEY, CDR2 SMNVEV (reference sequence). CDR3 sequence: CASSTRQGAIWSEQYF. The DNA of the CDR3 is TGTGCCAGCAGTACGCGGCAGGGGGCCATCTGGAGCGAGCAGTACTTC.

This clone came up a few times. This chain connects TRBV9 to TRBJ2-2, with unresolved D. Per the germline V gene, CDR1 is SGDLS and CDR2 is YYNGEE. V lost 0 bases to trimming and J lost 1 base, with 7 bases between them. The CDR3 loop spans 15 amino acids. The CDR3 nucleotides are TGTGCCAGCAGCGTAGATATAGTGAACACCGGGGAGCTGTTTTTT. This gives the protein CASSVDIVNTGELFF.

The chain has TRBV18 and TRBJ2-7, with D tentatively TRBD2 (6 bases). Germline V lookup: CDR1 KGHSH, CDR2 LQKENI. The CDR3 contains 14 residues. V was trimmed by 3 bases and J by 5 bases, leaving 14 bases between them. The CDR3 loop reads CASSPITPGDEQYF. CDR3 DNA sequence: TGTGCCAGCTCACCGATAACCCCGGGGGACGAGCAGTACTTC.

V usage is TRBV2 and J usage is TRBJ2-3, with 8 bases matching TRBD2. J gave up 1 base and V 7 bases, and 16 bases lay outside the gene matches. The V gene's germline CDR1 is SNHLY and CDR2 FYNNEI. CDR3 length equals 18 residues. The DNA of the CDR3 is TGTGCCAGCAAATACACCGGGGGGGTACCTAGTGGCACAGATACGCAGTATTTT. Protein: CASKYTGGVPSGTDTQYF.

The chain links TRBV2 to TRBJ2-7, with 9 bases aligning to TRBD1. From germline, CDR1 is SNHLY and CDR2 FYNNEI. The CDR3 loop spans 13 amino acids. V dropped 6 bases and J dropped 3; count of bases not matched to a gene: 3. CDR3 loop: CASRDRGSYEQYF. The CDR3 nucleotides read TGTGCCAGCAGGGACAGGGGAAGCTACGAGCAGTACTTC.

The V gene is TRBV19, the J gene TRBJ1-4; no clear D. The germline CDR1 and CDR2 sequences are LNHDA and SQIVND (reference sequence). The CDR3 loop spans 14 amino acids. The V end lost 8 bases, the J end lost 11 bases, and 21 bases lay between the germline ends. The CDR3 spells CASGAREGVCKLFF. As DNA, the CDR3 is TGTGCCAGTGGAGCCCGGGAGGGAGTATGTAAACTGTTTTTT.

The V call is TRBV7-4, the J call TRBJ2-7; possible D gene TRBD1, 5 bases. Deletions cut 4 bases from V and 6 bases from J, with 10 bases between. The CDR3 extends over 12 amino acids. CDR1 is SGHVT, CDR2 SQSDAQ, per germline. The CDR3: CASSSPGCEQYF. DNA of the CDR3: TGTGCCAGCAGCTCTCCAGGGTGCGAGCAGTACTTC.

This clone was recorded a few times. The chain is built from TRBV7-6 and TRBJ1-1, with 8 bases that match TRBD1. V shed 0 bases, J shed 1 base, and the junction held 10 bases outside the gene matches. This CDR3 has 18 residues. Per the germline V gene, CDR1 is SGHVS and CDR2 is FNYEAQ. The CDR3 region is CASSLAPIATGANTEAFF. As DNA, the CDR3 is TGTGCCAGCAGCTTAGCCCCTATAGCGACAGGGGCGAACACTGAAGCTTTCTTT.

V gene TRBV6-1 combines with J gene TRBJ2-5; either TRBD1 or TRBD2 may fit D (5 bases each). The CDR3 spans 17 residues. Germline V gene lookup returns CDR1 MNHNS and CDR2 SASEGT. Trimming cost V 2 bases and J 1 base, with 17 bases left between them. CDR3 loop: CASSEYYQEGSQETQYF. The CDR3 coding sequence is TGTGCCAGCAGTGAATATTATCAAGAGGGGTCCCAAGAGACCCAGTACTTC.

The chain combines TRBV4-1 with TRBJ1-2; no firm D call. Germline V gives CDR1 MGHRA, CDR2 YSYEKL. The CDR3 is made up of 14 amino acids. Trimming took 0 bases from V and 11 from J, leaving 16 bases between them. The DNA for the CDR3 is TGCGCCAGCAGCCAAGATCTTTATGGTCCCCTTTACACCTTC. Protein sequence: CASSQDLYGPLYTF.

The rearrangement uses TRBV6-6 and TRBJ1-1; 9 positions match TRBD1. J lost 7 bases, V lost 2 bases, and 5 bases had no gene match. Germline-derived CDR1 and CDR2 are MNHNY and SVGAGI (reference sequence). CDR3 length equals 14 residues. The CDR3 is CASSYPDRGFEAFF. CDR3 sequence (DNA): TGTGCCAGCAGTTACCCGGACAGGGGCTTTGAAGCTTTCTTT.